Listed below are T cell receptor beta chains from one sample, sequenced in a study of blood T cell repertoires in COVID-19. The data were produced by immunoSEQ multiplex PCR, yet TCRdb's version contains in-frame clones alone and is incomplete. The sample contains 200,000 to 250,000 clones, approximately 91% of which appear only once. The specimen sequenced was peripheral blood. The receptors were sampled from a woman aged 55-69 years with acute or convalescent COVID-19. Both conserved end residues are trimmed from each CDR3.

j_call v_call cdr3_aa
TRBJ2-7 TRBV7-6 ASSLAGNGAYEQY
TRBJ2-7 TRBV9 ASSVLAGAGYEQY
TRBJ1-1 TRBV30 AWSVRQGVTEAF
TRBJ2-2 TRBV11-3 ASSLDSWGTANTGELF
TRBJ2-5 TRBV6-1 ASSARRETQY
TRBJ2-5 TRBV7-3 ASSPMGTSGVETQY
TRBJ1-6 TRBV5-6 ASSLGQGTSPLH
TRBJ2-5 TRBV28 ASSPNTGVAQY
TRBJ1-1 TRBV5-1 ASSLAAGSTEAF
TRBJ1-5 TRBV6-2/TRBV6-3 ASSRQGGNQPQH
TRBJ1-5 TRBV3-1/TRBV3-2 ASSQEAGVGQPQH
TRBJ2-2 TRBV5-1 ASRGSVPSGTGELF
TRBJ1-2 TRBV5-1 ASRLTGDETSIYGYT
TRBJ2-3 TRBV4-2 ASSQPGGAVPDTQY
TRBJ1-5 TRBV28 ASSSPGQGARQPQH